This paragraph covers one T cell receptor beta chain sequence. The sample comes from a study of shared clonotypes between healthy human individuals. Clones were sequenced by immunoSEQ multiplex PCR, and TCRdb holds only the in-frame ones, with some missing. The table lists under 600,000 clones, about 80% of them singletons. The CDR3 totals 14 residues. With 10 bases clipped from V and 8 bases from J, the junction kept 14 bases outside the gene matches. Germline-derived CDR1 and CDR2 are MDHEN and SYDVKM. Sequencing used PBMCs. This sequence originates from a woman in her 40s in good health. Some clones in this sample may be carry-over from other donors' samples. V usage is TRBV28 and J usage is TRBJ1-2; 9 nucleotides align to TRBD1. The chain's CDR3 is CAIHGTGFFYGYTF. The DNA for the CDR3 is TGTGCCATCCACGGGACAGGGTTCTTTTACGGCTACACCTTC.